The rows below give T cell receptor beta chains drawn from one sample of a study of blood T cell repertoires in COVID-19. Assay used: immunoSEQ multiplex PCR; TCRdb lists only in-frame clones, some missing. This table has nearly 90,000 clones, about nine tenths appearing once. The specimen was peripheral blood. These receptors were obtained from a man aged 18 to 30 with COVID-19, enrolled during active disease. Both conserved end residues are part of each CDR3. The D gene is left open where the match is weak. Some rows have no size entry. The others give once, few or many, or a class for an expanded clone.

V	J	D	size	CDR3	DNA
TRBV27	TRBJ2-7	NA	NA	CASSLSKRAYEQYF	TGTGCCAGCAGTTTATCGAAGCGCGCCTACGAGCAGTACTTC
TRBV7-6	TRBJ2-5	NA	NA	CASSFLSGTHQETQYF	TGTGCCAGCAGCTTTCTCAGCGGCACCCACCAAGAGACCCAGTACTTC
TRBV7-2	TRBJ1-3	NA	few	CASSLGPAGSGNTIYF	TGTGCCAGCAGCTTAGGGCCGGCAGGCTCTGGAAACACCATATATTTT
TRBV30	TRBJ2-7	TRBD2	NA	CAWWYVGGINYEQYF	TGTGCCTGGTGGTACGTGGGAGGGATAAACTACGAGCAGTACTTC
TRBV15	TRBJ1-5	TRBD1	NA	CATSINRGSNQPQHF	TGTGCCACCAGCATTAACAGGGGTAGCAATCAGCCCCAGCATTTT
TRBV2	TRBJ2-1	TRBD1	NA	CASRLYRDRGYNEQFF	TGTGCCAGCAGACTCTACCGGGACAGGGGCTACAATGAGCAGTTCTTC
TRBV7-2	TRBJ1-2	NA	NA	CASSYPDSYNYGYTF	TGTGCCAGCAGCTACCCAGATTCTTATAACTATGGCTACACCTTC
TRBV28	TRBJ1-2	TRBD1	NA	CASSSPTGPRDGYTF	TGTGCCAGCAGTTCCCCGACAGGGCCGCGGGATGGCTACACCTTC
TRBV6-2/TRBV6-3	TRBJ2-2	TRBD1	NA	CASSYHRDSNTGELFF	TGTGCCAGCAGTTATCATCGGGACAGTAACACCGGGGAGCTGTTTTTT
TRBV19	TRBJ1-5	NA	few	CASTLPNQPQHF	TGTGCCAGTACCCTCCCCAATCAGCCCCAGCATTTT
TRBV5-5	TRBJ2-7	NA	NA	CASSLSGRAVYEQYF	TGTGCCAGCAGCTTGAGTGGCAGGGCGGTGTACGAGCAGTACTTC
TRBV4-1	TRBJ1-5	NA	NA	CASSQDGAQPQHF	TGCGCCAGCAGCCAAGATGGGGCTCAGCCCCAGCATTTT
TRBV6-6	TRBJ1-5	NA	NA	CASSYSGQGTPQHF	TGTGCCAGCAGTTACTCGGGTCAGGGAACGCCCCAGCATTTT
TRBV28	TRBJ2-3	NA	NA	CASSLQGDTQYF	TGTGCCAGCAGTTTACAGGGGGATACGCAGTATTTT
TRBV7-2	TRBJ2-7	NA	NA	CASSLAAGNTYEQYF	TGTGCCAGCAGCTTAGCGGCAGGGAATACCTACGAGCAGTACTTC
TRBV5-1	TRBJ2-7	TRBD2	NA	CASSSGLAGAGSYEQYF	TGCGCCAGCAGCTCAGGACTAGCGGGAGCGGGGTCCTACGAGCAGTACTTC
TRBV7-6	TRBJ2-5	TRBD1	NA	CASSPRTGSRMPQETQYF	TGTGCCAGCAGCCCGCGGACAGGGAGTCGGATGCCCCAAGAGACCCAGTACTTC
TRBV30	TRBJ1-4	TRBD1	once	CAWDGQENEKLLF	TGTGCCTGGGATGGACAGGAAAATGAAAAACTGCTTTTT
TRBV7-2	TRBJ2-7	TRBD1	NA	CASSLVFGTGAEQYF	TGTGCCAGCAGCTTAGTGTTTGGGACAGGGGCCGAGCAGTACTTC
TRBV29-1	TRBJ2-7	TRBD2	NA	CSVEDGLAGGIYEQYF	TGCAGCGTTGAAGATGGGCTAGCGGGAGGTATCTACGAGCAGTACTTC
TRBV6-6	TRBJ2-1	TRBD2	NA	CASRSGRAGSEQFF	TGTGCCAGCAGGAGTGGGAGGGCAGGTAGTGAGCAGTTCTTC
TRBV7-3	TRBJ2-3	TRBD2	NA	CASSTGLAGGPGTQYF	TGTGCCAGCAGCACGGGACTAGCGGGAGGGCCAGGTACGCAGTATTTT
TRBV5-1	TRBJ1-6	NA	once	CASSVGWGVNSPLHF	TGCGCCAGCAGCGTGGGGTGGGGCGTCAATTCACCCCTCCACTTT
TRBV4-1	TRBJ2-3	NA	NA	CASSQDGLGTSTDTQYF	TGCGCCAGCAGCCAAGATGGTTTAGGGACTAGCACAGATACGCAGTATTTT
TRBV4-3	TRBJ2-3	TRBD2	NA	CASSQYLAGGTDTQYF	TGCGCCAGCAGCCAATATCTAGCGGGAGGCACAGATACGCAGTATTTT
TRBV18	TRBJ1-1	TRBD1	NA	CASSRTGGELNTEAFF	TGTGCCAGCTCACGGACAGGGGGCGAATTGAACACTGAAGCTTTCTTT
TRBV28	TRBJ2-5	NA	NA	CASSKPVDTGNPQETQYF	TGTGCCAGCAGCAAACCTGTTGACACAGGCAACCCACAAGAGACCCAGTACTTC
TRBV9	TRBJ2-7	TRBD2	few	CASSAGTSGSYEQYF	TGTGCCAGCAGCGCCGGGACTAGCGGGAGCTACGAGCAGTACTTC
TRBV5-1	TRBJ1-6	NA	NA	CASDSGDWRSPLHF	TGCGCCAGTGATTCAGGGGATTGGCGTTCACCCCTCCACTTT
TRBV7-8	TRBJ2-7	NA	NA	CASSLVRGGPYEQYF	TGTGCCAGCAGCTTAGTTCGGGGAGGCCCCTACGAGCAGTACTTC
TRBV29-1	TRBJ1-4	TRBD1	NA	CSVPTGEGEKLLF	TGCAGCGTTCCGACAGGGGAAGGAGAAAAACTGCTTTTT
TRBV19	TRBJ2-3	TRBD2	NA	CASSKGVAGVLTDTQYF	TGTGCCAGTAGTAAAGGTGTAGCGGGAGTGCTCACAGATACGCAGTATTTT
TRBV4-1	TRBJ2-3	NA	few	CASSQVGPTDTQYF	TGCGCCAGCAGCCAAGTGGGCCCCACAGATACGCAGTATTTT
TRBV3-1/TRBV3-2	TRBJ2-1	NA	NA	CASSQAPSHNNEQFF	TGTGCCAGCAGCCAAGCCCCCTCCCACAACAATGAGCAGTTCTTC
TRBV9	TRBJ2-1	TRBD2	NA	CASSVPGEGPYNEQFF	TGTGCCAGCAGCGTACCCGGGGAGGGGCCTTACAATGAGCAGTTCTTC
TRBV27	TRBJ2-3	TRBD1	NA	CASSSGTGGSDTQYF	TGTGCCAGCAGTTCCGGGACAGGGGGTTCAGATACGCAGTATTTT
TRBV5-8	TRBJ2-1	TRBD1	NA	CASSSGQSSYNEQFF	TGTGCCAGCAGTTCGGGACAGAGCTCCTACAATGAGCAGTTCTTC
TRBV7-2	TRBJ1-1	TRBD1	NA	CASSLAGRTGPIF	TGTGCCAGCAGCTTAGCGGGGCGGACAGGTCCTATCTTT
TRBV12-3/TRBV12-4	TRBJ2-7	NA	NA	CASSSRAGYEQYF	TGTGCCAGCAGTTCGCGGGCGGGATACGAGCAGTACTTC
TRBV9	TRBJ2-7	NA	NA	CASSVGASSYEQYF	TGTGCCAGCAGCGTAGGGGCCAGCTCCTACGAGCAGTACTTC
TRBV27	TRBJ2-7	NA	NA	CASSSWDNYEQYF	TGTGCCAGCAGTTCCTGGGACAACTACGAGCAGTACTTC
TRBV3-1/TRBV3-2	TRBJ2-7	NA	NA	CASSIRGGQGYEQYF	TGTGCCAGCAGCATCCGGGGGGGACAGGGTTACGAGCAGTACTTC
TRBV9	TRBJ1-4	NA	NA	CASSARGLNEKLFF	TGTGCCAGCAGCGCCAGGGGCTTGAATGAAAAACTGTTTTTT
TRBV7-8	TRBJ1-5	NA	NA	CASSLNGGNQPQHF	TGTGCCAGCAGCTTAAATGGGGGGAATCAGCCCCAGCATTTT
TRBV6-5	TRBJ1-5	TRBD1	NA	CASGDSHRRPQHF	TGTGCCAGCGGGGACAGCCACCGACGGCCCCAGCATTTT
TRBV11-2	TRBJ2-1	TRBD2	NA	CASSSPILADNEQFF	TGTGCCAGCAGCTCACCGATACTAGCGGACAATGAGCAGTTCTTC